One T cell receptor (beta chain) is described in this entry. What it binds is unknown. At one end the junction does not follow the germline gene, possibly because of a read error. For repertoire sequencing, the TCR beta CDR3 regions were amplified from RNA transcripts. HTBI-primed RT-PCR formed the first round, and a multiplex PCR formed the second. TCRdb processed the multiplex PCR reads anew with MiXCR; each CDR3 protein has one entry. The sample yields over 650,000 distinct CDR3 sequences, about 40% seen once. The data belong to a study of Graves' ophthalmopathy and Graves' hyperthyroidism. The germline V gene encodes CDR1 MNHEY and CDR2 SMNVEV (reference sequence). This CDR3 is 13 amino acids long. Points from the study as a whole: The blood repertoire also included most expanded thyroid clonotypes above 0.001 frequency.

The chain employs TRBV27 and TRBJ1-4; 7 nucleotides match TRBD1. This receptor was obtained from an adult man with Graves' ophthalmopathy. The specimen sequenced was peripheral blood. In DNA, the CDR3 is TGTGCCAGCAGTCAGACAGGGTCTGAAAAGCTGTTTTTT. Its translation is CASSQTGSEKLFF.